This T cell receptor beta chain was found in a study of T cells after yellow fever vaccination. Study background: Where fractions had low cell numbers, libraries were prepared from them with the SMART-Seq v4 Ultra Low Input RNA kit.

General study results and limits: FACS-sorted repertoires could harbor abundant contaminating bulk-population clonotypes.

In TCRdb, the 5' RACE reads were re-called with MiXCR into one record per CDR3 protein. The sample records hundreds of thousands of distinct CDR3 sequences, roughly an eighth being singletons. Comments on this clonotype: Its target is unknown.

The length of the CDR3 is 19 residues. Between the trimmed V and J ends, which lost 3 bases and 5 bases, there was a span of 28 bases. Germline loops: CDR1 WSHSY, CDR2 SAAADI. This clonotype was obtained from a man in his thirties or forties who received the YFV17D yellow fever vaccine. This chain links TRBV10-2 with TRBJ2-5; D possibly corresponds to TRBD2 (6 bases). The source material was PBMCs, sampled on the day of the yellow fever booster vaccination. CDR3 protein: CASSDSPAGRQLLSETQYF. The CDR3 DNA reads TGCGCCAGCAGTGATTCCCCAGCGGGCCGGCAGCTTTTATCCGAGACCCAGTACTTC.